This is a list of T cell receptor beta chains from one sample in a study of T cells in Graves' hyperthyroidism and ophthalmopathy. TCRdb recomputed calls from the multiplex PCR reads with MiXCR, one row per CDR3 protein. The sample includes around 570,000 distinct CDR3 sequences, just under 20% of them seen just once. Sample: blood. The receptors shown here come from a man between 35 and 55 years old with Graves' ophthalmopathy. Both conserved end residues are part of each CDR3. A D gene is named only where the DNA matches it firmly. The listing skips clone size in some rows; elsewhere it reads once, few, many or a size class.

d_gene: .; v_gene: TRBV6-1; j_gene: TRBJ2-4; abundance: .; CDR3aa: CASTQPLDSKNIQYF; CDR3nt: TGTGCCAGCACCCAACCCCTGGACAGCAAAAACATTCAGTACTTC
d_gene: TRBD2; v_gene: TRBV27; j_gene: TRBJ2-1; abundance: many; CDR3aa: CASSREGGNEQFF; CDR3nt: TGTGCCAGCAGCCGGGAGGGGGGGAATGAGCAGTTCTTC
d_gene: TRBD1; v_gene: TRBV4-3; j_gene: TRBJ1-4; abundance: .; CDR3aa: CASSQVGGGAVATNEKLFF; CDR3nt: TGCGCCAGCAGCCAAGTAGGAGGGGGCGCGGTTGCAACTAATGAAAAACTGTTTTTT
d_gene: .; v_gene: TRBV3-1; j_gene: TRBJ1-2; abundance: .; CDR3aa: CASSPKRVGGVGGYTF; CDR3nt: TGTGCCAGCAGCCCCAAACGAGTGGGGGGCGTTGGTGGCTACACCTTC
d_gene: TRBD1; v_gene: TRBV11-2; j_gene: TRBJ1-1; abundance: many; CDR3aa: CASSSGGPAAFF; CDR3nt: TGTGCCAGCAGCTCAGGGGGGCCTGCAGCTTTCTTT
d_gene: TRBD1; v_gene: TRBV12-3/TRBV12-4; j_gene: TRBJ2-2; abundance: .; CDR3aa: CASTGQGLGELFF; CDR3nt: TGTGCCAGCACCGGACAGGGGCTCGGGGAGCTGTTTTTT
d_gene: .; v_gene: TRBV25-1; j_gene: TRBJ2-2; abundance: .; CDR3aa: CASQEEGSRELFF; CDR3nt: TGTGCCAGCCAGGAGGAGGGCTCCCGGGAGCTGTTTTTT
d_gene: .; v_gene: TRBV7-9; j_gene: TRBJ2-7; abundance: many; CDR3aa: CASSFLVGATTSSYEQYF; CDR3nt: TGTGCCAGCAGCTTTCTAGTGGGGGCCACAACGAGCTCCTACGAGCAGTACTTC
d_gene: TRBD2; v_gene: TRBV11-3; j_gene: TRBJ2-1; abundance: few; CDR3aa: CASSPWRERFLDEQFF; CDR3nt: TGTGCCAGCAGCCCTTGGCGGGAGAGGTTCTTGGATGAGCAGTTCTTC
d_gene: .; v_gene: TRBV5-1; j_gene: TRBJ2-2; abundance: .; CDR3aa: CASAHPSGELFF; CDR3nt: TGCGCCAGCGCCCATCCATCCGGGGAGCTGTTTTTT
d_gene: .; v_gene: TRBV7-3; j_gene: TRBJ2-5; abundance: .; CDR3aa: CASSLNSLETQYF; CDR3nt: TGTGCCAGCAGCTTAAATAGCTTAGAGACCCAGTACTTC
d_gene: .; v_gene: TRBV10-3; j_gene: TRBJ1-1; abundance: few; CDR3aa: CAINQGTEAFF; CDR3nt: TGTGCCATCAATCAGGGGACTGAAGCTTTCTTT
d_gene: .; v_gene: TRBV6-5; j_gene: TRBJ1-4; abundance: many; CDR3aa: CASSYVGSLDEKLFF; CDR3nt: TGTGCCAGCAGTTACGTTGGCAGCCTTGATGAAAAACTGTTTTTT
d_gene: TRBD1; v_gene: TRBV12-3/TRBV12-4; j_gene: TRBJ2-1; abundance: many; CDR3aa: CASRGLGTGGSNEQFF; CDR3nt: TGTGCCAGCAGAGGGCTCGGGACAGGGGGTAGCAATGAGCAGTTCTTC
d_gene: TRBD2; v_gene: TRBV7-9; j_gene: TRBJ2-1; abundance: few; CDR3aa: CASSPQAGGPVNEQFF; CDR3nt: TGTGCCAGCAGCCCGCAAGCGGGAGGGCCGGTCAATGAGCAGTTCTTC
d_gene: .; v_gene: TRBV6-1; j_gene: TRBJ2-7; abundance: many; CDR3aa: CASSPTVTSSYEQYF; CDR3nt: TGTGCCAGCAGTCCGACAGTGACCAGCTCCTACGAGCAGTACTTC
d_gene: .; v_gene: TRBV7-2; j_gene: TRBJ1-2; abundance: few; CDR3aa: CASSSDGTYGYTF; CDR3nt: TGTGCCAGCAGCTCGGACGGAACGTATGGCTACACCTTC
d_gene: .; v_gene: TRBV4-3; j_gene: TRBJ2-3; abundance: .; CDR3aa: CASSLTLGSTDTQYF; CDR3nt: TGCGCCAGCAGCCTCACCCTCGGCAGCACAGATACGCAGTATTTT
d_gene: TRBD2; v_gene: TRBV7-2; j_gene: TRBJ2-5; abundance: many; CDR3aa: CASSPGLAGGPETQYF; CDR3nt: TGTGCCAGCAGCCCGGGACTAGCGGGGGGGCCCGAGACCCAGTACTTC
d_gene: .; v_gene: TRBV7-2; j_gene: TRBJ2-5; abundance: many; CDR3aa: CASSLLRDPWTQYF; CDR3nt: TGTGCCAGCAGCTTACTCCGGGACCCATGGACCCAGTACTTC
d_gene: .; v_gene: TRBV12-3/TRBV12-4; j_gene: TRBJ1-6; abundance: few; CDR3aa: CASSLADDRNLLFHF; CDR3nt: TGTGCCAGCAGTTTAGCGGACGACCGGAACCTACTCTTCCACTTT
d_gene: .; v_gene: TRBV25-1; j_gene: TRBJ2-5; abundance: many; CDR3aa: CARTGVAELTQDRETQYF; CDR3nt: TGTGCCAGAACGGGGGTAGCGGAACTAACCCAAGACCGGGAGACCCAGTACTTC
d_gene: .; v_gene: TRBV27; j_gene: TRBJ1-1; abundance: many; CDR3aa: CASRTDTEAFF; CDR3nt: TGTGCCAGCCGGACTGATACTGAAGCTTTCTTT
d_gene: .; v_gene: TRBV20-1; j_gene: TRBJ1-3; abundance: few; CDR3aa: CSARDYRAGNTIYF; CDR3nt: TGCAGTGCTAGAGATTACAGGGCTGGAAACACCATATATTTT
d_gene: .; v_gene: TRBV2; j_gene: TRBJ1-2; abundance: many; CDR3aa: CASRGGYYGYTF; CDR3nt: TGTGCCAGCAGGGGGGGATACTATGGCTACACCTTC